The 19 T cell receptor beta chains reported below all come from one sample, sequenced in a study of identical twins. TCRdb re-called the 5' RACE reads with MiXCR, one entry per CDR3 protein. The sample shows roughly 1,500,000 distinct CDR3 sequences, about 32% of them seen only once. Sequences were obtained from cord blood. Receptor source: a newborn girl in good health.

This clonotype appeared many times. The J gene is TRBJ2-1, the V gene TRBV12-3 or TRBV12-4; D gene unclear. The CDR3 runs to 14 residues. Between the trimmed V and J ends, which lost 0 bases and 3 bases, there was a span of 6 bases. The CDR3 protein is CASSLAGHYNEQFF. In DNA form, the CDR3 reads TGTGCCAGCAGTTTAGCGGGTCACTACAATGAGCAGTTCTTC.

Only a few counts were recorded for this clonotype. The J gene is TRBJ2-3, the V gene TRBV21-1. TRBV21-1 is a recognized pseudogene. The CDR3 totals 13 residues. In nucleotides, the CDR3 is TGTGCCAGCAGCAAGGGGAGCACAGATACGCAGTATTTT. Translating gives CASSKGSTDTQYF.

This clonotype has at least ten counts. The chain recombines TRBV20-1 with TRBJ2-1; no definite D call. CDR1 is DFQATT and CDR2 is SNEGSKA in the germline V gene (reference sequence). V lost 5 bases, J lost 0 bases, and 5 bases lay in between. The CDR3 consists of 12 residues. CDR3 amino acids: CSAPISYNEQFF. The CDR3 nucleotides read TGCAGTGCTCCTATCTCCTACAATGAGCAGTTCTTC.

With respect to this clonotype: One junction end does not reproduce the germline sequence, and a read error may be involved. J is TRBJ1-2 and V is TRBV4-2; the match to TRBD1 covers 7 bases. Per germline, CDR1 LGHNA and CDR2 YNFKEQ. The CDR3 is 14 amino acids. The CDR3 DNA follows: TGTGCCAGCAGCCGACAGGGAAAGGGCTATGGCTGCACCTTC. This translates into CASSRQGKGYGCTF.

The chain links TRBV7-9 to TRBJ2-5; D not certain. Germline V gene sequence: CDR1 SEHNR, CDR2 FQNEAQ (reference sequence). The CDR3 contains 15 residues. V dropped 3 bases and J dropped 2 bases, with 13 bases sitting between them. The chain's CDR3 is CASSFLWSSQETQYF. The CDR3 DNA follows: TGTGCCAGCAGCTTTTTATGGTCCAGTCAAGAGACCCAGTACTTC.

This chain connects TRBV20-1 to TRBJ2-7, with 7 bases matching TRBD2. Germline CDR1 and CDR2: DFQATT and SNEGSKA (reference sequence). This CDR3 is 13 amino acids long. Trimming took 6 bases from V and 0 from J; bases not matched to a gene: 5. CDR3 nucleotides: TGCAGTGCCATCCCTAGCGGCTCCTACGAGCAGTACTTC. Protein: CSAIPSGSYEQYF.

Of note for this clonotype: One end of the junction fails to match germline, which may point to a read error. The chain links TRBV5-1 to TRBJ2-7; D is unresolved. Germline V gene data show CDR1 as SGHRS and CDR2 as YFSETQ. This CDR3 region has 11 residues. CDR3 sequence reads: CASSFGYVQYF. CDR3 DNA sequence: TGCGCCAGCAGCTTCGGGTACGTGCAGTACTTC.

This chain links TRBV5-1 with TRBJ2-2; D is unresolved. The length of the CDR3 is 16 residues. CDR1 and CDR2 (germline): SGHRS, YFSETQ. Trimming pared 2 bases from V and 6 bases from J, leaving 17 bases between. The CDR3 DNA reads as TGCGCCAGCAGCTTATTAGGCCAGGTATACGCCGGGGAGCTGTTTTTT. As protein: CASSLLGQVYAGELFF.

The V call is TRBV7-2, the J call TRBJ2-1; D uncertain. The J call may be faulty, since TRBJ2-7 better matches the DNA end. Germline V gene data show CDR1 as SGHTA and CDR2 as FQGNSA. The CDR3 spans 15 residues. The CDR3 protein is CASSLVSRFYNEQYF. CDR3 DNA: TGTGCCAGCAGCTTAGTGTCTCGGTTCTACAATGAGCAGTACTTC.

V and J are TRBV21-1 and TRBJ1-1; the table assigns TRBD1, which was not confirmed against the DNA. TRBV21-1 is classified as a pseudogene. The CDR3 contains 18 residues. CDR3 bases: TGTGCCAGCAGCAAGCGATACAGGGGGGAAATAATGAACGCTGAAGCTTTCTTT. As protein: CASSKRYRGEIMNAEAFF.

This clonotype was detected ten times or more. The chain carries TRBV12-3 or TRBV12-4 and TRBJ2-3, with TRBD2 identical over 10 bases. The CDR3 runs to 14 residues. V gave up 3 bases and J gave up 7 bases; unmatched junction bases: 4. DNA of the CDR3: TGTGCCAGCAGTTTGGTACTAGCGGGGAATACGCAGTATTTT. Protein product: CASSLVLAGNTQYF.

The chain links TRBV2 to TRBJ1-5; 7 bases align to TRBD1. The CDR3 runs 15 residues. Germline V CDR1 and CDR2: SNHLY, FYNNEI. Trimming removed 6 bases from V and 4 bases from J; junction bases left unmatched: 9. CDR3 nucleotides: TGTGCCAGCAGCTTACAGGGGAATCGGAATCAGCCCCAGCATTTT. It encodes CASSLQGNRNQPQHF.

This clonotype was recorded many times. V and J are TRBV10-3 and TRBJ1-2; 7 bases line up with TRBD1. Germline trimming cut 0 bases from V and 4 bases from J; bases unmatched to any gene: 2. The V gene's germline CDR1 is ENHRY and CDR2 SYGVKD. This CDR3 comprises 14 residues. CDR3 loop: CAISESAGGYGYTF. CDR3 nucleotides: TGTGCCATCAGTGAGTCGGCAGGGGGCTATGGCTACACCTTC.

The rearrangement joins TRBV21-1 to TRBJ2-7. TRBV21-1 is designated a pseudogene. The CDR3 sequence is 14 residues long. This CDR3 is CASSKAGGSYEQYF. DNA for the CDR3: TGTGCCAGCAGCAAAGCAGGGGGCTCCTACGAGCAGTACTTC.

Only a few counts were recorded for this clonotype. CDR3 in DNA: TGTGCCAGCAATCGACTAGCGGGAAGCTCCTACGAGCAGTACTTC. Translating it yields CASNRLAGSSYEQYF. V and J are TRBV6-5 and TRBJ2-7; 11 bases are a match to TRBD2. The CDR3 runs to 15 residues. Losses at the gene ends were 7 bases for V and 0 bases for J; bases not matched to a gene: 5. CDR1 is MNHEY, CDR2 SVGAGI, per germline.

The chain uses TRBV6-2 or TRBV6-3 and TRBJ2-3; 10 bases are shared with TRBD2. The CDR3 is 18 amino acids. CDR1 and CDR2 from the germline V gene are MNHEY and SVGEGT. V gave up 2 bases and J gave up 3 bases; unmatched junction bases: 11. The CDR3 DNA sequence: TGTGCCAGCAGTTACCCAACGCTAGCGGGAGTCGGGACAGATACGCAGTATTTT. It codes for CASSYPTLAGVGTDTQYF.

The CDR3 DNA sequence: TGTGCCAGCAGCTCTGGGGGGGGTCCCCAGTACTTC. It yields the protein CASSSGGGPQYF. The chain combines TRBV11-2 with TRBJ2-7, with TRBD2 matching over 7 bases. Trimming at V came to 4 bases and at J to 10 bases, leaving 7 bases not matched to a gene. The CDR3 totals 12 residues. Germline CDR1 is SGHAT and CDR2 is FQNNGV.

The CDR3 is CASSQDSGGALRNEQYF. The DNA of the CDR3 is TGCGCCAGCAGCCAAGATAGCGGGGGGGCCCTTAGGAATGAGCAGTACTTC. The chain links TRBV4-1 to TRBJ2-5, with 11 bases lining up with TRBD2. V dropped 0 bases and J dropped 11; count of bases not matched to a gene: 14. CDR3 length equals 17 residues. Germline CDR1 reads MGHRA; CDR2 reads YSYEKL.

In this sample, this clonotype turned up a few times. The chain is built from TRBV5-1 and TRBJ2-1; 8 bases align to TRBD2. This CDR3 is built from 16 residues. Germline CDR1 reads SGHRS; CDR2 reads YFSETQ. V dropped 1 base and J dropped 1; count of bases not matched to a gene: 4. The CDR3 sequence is CASSLSAGDSYNEQFF. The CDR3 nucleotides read TGCGCCAGCAGCTTGTCAGCGGGGGATTCCTACAATGAGCAGTTCTTC.